The 20 T cell receptor beta chains reported below all come from one sample, sequenced in a study of T-cell memory formation after mild COVID-19. Each CDR3 protein is one row after TCRdb ran MiXCR on the 5' RACE reads. The repertoire holds approximately 490,000 distinct CDR3 sequences, with 20% as singletons. Material for sequencing was PBMCs or a T cell subset sorted from them (not recorded which). The receptor set was obtained from an adult woman who had mild COVID-19 (a few samples of this study predate the infection). Cell type and time point are not known.

Ten or more counts support this clonotype. The rearrangement links TRBV11-2 to TRBJ1-1, with D tentatively TRBD1 (5 bases). V was cut by 5 bases and J by 3 bases, with 10 bases left in between. Germline V lookup: CDR1 SGHAT, CDR2 FQNNGV. The CDR3 runs 13 residues. CDR3 bases: TGTGCCAGCAGCACCAGGGTTGACACTGAAGCTTTCTTT. Its translation is CASSTRVDTEAFF.

The table lists this clonotype with a few counts. The chain couples TRBV7-9 to TRBJ2-6; D unresolved. Germline V gives CDR1 SEHNR, CDR2 FQNEAQ (reference sequence). V gave up 7 bases and J gave up 0 bases, with 7 bases separating them. The CDR3 runs to 14 residues. The CDR3 is CASTETSGANVLTF. DNA for the CDR3: TGTGCCAGCACGGAGACCTCTGGGGCCAACGTCCTGACTTTC.

V is TRBV5-1 and J is TRBJ2-2; D may be TRBD1 (7 bases). Germline V gene lookup returns CDR1 SGHRS and CDR2 YFSETQ. The CDR3 runs to 16 residues. The germline V and J ends were trimmed by 6 bases and 6 bases, with 21 bases remaining between them. CDR3 sequence: CASTDQPAGGPGELFF. The DNA for the CDR3 is TGCGCCAGCACCGATCAACCGGCAGGGGGGCCCGGGGAGCTGTTTTTT.

This clonotype has at least ten counts. The CDR3 DNA reads as TGCAGTGCTCCTGCTGCGGGGGGCAGGGCAGATACGCAGTATTTT. Translation gives CSAPAAGGRADTQYF. The chain employs TRBV20-1 and TRBJ2-3; 8 bases align to TRBD2. This CDR3 comprises 15 residues. V lost 5 bases and J lost 4; bases outside the gene matches: 11. Germline V gene data show CDR1 as DFQATT and CDR2 as SNEGSKA (reference sequence).

This clonotype was observed a few times. This chain joins TRBV5-1 and TRBJ2-7, with TRBD1 as a possible D gene (6 bases). The CDR3 contains 16 residues. Germline V lookup: CDR1 SGHRS, CDR2 YFSETQ. The V end lost 0 bases, the J end lost 0 bases, and 13 bases lay between the germline ends. The CDR3 loop reads CASSLAQGGSSYEQYF. CDR3 sequence (DNA): TGCGCCAGCAGCTTGGCCCAAGGGGGTAGCTCCTACGAGCAGTACTTC.

For the CDR3, the DNA is TGTGCCAGCGGGGAGACGCTCTCCTACAATGAGCAGTTCTTC. Translating it yields CASGETLSYNEQFF. The chain couples TRBV7-2 to TRBJ2-1; D perhaps matches TRBD2 (5 bases). This CDR3 contains 14 residues. Germline V gene sequence: CDR1 SGHTA, CDR2 FQGNSA. The V end lost 8 bases, the J end lost 0 bases, and 11 bases lay between the germline ends.

The V gene is TRBV19, the J gene TRBJ2-1; D is perhaps TRBD1 (5 bases). V shed 6 bases and J shed 10 bases, with 16 bases lying between them. The CDR3 has 13 residues. Germline V lookup: CDR1 LNHDA, CDR2 SQIVND (reference sequence). The CDR3 DNA sequence: TGTGCCAGTAGGGGGATGTCGACAGAAGAGCAGTTCTTC. Its protein is CASRGMSTEEQFF.

This clonotype was counted only a few times. One end of the junction is discordant with germline, which a read error may explain. CDR3: CASSRGDRSDF. In nucleotides, the CDR3 is TGTGCCAGCAGCCGGGGGGACAGGAGCGATTTT. The chain has TRBV12-3 or TRBV12-4 and TRBJ1-5; TRBD1 matches 8 bases. The length of the CDR3 is 11 residues.

The chain carries TRBV7-8 and TRBJ2-3; D is undetermined. Germline V gene sequence: CDR1 SGHVS, CDR2 FQNEAQ. CDR3 size: 13 residues. V lost 2 bases to trimming and J lost 5 bases, with 8 bases between them. For the CDR3, the DNA is TGTGCCAGCAGCTTAAGGTGGGAAGATACGCAGTATTTT. Protein: CASSLRWEDTQYF. The complete variable domain, with remaining parts taken from reference TRBV7-8 and TRBJ2-3, reads GAGVSQSPRYKVAKRGQDVALRCDPISGHVSLFWYQQALGQGPEFLTYFQNEAQLDKSGLPSDRFFAERPEGSVSTLKIQRTQQEDSAVYLCASSLRWEDTQYFGPGTRLTVL.

The gene calls are TRBV6-6 and TRBJ2-7; 13 bases fit TRBD2. Germline loops: CDR1 MNHNY, CDR2 SVGAGI (reference sequence). The CDR3 contains 18 residues. Trimming took 7 bases from V and 0 from J; bases not matched to a gene: 12. The CDR3 reads CASMGQGGTSGISYEQYF. CDR3 in DNA: TGTGCCAGCATGGGGCAGGGGGGGACTAGCGGGATCTCCTACGAGCAGTACTTC.

CDR3 protein: CASSVSGGAADTQYF. In DNA form, the CDR3 reads TGTGCCAGCAGCGTTAGCGGGGGGGCCGCAGATACGCAGTATTTT. The chain couples TRBV9 to TRBJ2-3, with 11 bases matching TRBD2. The CDR3 is 15 amino acids. Germline assignment: CDR1 SGDLS and CDR2 YYNGEE. V shed 2 bases and J 4 bases; nucleotides not matched to a gene: 3.

J is TRBJ1-2 and V is TRBV20-1; D not certain. Per the germline V gene, CDR1 is DFQATT and CDR2 is SNEGSKA (reference sequence). The V and J ends lost 0 bases and 0 bases respectively, with 23 bases between them. The CDR3 consists of 19 residues. This chain's CDR3 is CSARDPTFALGTSNYGYTF. CDR3 coding DNA: TGCAGTGCTAGAGATCCGACCTTCGCCCTGGGAACTTCTAACTATGGCTACACCTTC.

The chain joins TRBV19 to TRBJ1-5; D is uncertain. This CDR3 spans 12 amino acids. V lost 3 bases to trimming and J lost 7 bases, with 7 bases between them. Germline V gene sequence: CDR1 LNHDA, CDR2 SQIVND (reference sequence). In nucleotides, the CDR3 is TGTGCCAGTAGTATTTTCGACCAGCCCCAGCATTTT. Its translation is CASSIFDQPQHF.

V gene TRBV24-1 combines with J gene TRBJ2-3, with D possibly being TRBD2 (6 bases). The CDR3 has 14 residues. Per germline, CDR1 KGHDR and CDR2 SFDVKD. V was clipped by 3 bases and J by 2 bases, with 8 bases between them. The CDR3 reads CATSDRRVTDTQYF. CDR3 in DNA: TGTGCCACCAGTGATAGGAGGGTCACAGATACGCAGTATTTT.

The chain joins TRBV27 to TRBJ2-3, with TRBD2 matching over 9 bases. Germline CDR1 and CDR2: MNHEY and SMNVEV (reference sequence). The J segment lost 4 bases and the V segment lost 6 bases, leaving 14 bases of the junction unmatched. This CDR3 has 17 amino acids. CDR3 in DNA: TGTGCCAGCAGCGAATTCATGCTAGCGGGGTCATCAGATACGCAGTATTTT. It codes for CASSEFMLAGSSDTQYF.

This clonotype was detected a few times. The V gene is TRBV7-9, the J gene TRBJ2-2; no definite D call. The CDR3 spans 14 residues. Trimming cost V 5 bases and J 7 bases, with 14 bases left between them. Germline loops: CDR1 SEHNR, CDR2 FQNEAQ (reference sequence). As DNA, the CDR3 is TGTGCCAGCAGCCCTGGTCCGGGCCACGGGGAGCTGTTTTTT. Its protein product is CASSPGPGHGELFF.

This clonotype was detected ten times or more. V is TRBV18 and J is TRBJ2-1, with D unresolved. V gave up 6 bases and J gave up 9 bases, with 15 bases separating them. The CDR3 contains 13 residues. Germline V gene data show CDR1 as KGHSH and CDR2 as LQKENI. The CDR3 DNA reads as TGTGCCAGCTCCGTCGGATTCCGGTCTGAGCAGTTCTTC. Protein product: CASSVGFRSEQFF.

This clonotype was picked up a small number of times. The chain recombines TRBV7-2 with TRBJ1-2; the D is unclear. Germline CDR1 is SGHTA and CDR2 is FQGNSA. Trimming removed 5 bases at V and 6 bases at J, with 7 bases between. This CDR3 is built from 11 residues. The CDR3 spells CASSGENGYTF. Written as DNA, the CDR3 is TGTGCCAGCAGCGGGGAGAATGGCTACACCTTC. The full variable domain, with the rest looked up from reference TRBV7-2 and TRBJ1-2, is GAGVSQSPSNKVTEKGKDVELRCDPISGHTALYWYRQSLGQGLEFLIYFQGNSAPDKSGLPSDRFSAERTGGSVSTLTIQRTQQEDSAVYLCASSGENGYTFGSGTRLTVV.

This clonotype has only a few counts. The CDR3 DNA sequence: TGTGCCAGCAGCTTGGGTCGGACTAGCGGGAGAGGGGAGACCCAGTACTTC. This encodes CASSLGRTSGRGETQYF. The V gene is TRBV5-4, the J gene TRBJ2-5; 13 bases fit TRBD2. Germline V CDR1 and CDR2: SGHNT, YYREEE (reference sequence). V lost 0 bases and J lost 5; bases outside the gene matches: 7. CDR3 size: 17 residues.

The chain is built from TRBV6-5 and TRBJ2-1; TRBD2 agrees at 13 bases. This CDR3 has 15 residues. The germline V gene has CDR1 MNHEY and CDR2 SVGAGI. Trimming took 2 bases from V and 10 from J; bases not matched to a gene: 5. CDR3 protein: CASSYAGTSGEEQFF. CDR3 nucleotides: TGTGCCAGCAGTTACGCTGGGACTAGCGGGGAAGAGCAGTTCTTC.